This TCR beta chain emerged from a study of blood T cell repertoires in COVID-19. The wider study: Nucleic acid was either cDNA or gDNA, and it came from T cells, B-cell-depleted T cells, or PBMCs.

Sequenced by immunoSEQ multiplex PCR; TCRdb stores in-frame clones only, minus some. The sample consists of some 350,000 clones, 80% to 90% of them appearing once. The trim removed 10 bases at V and 3 bases at J, leaving 15 bases unmatched. There are 15 residues in the CDR3. Germline CDR1 reads SGHNT; CDR2 reads YYREEE (reference sequence). Sequencing was carried out using PBMCs or T cells enriched from blood (not recorded which). This clonotype was obtained from a man aged 25 to 40 who had recovered from COVID-19. The chain is built from TRBV5-4 and TRBJ2-5, with TRBD2 matching 7 bases. DNA of the CDR3: TGTGCCTACAATCGGGGTGGGAGGGGAGAAGAGACCCAGTACTTC. Amino acids: CAYNRGGRGEETQYF.